The clone carrying this T cell receptor beta chain was detected many times. The antigen remains unidentified. These data originate in a study of identical twins. All donors were healthy, and all were Caucasian. Germline V CDR1 and CDR2: SEHNR, FQNEAQ (reference sequence). The CDR3 spans 17 residues. J gave up 2 bases and V 6 bases, and 11 bases lay outside the gene matches. Study conclusions and caveats: Some out-of-frame alpha sequences were shared by twins, and these showed excess low generation probability. Models underestimated TCR alpha sharing (out-of-frame) in monozygotic twins.

A universal primer site arose from template switching, and cDNA bore unique molecular identifiers. TCRdb reanalysed the 5' RACE reads using MiXCR and keeps one entry per CDR3 protein. Counted here are nearly 900,000 distinct CDR3 sequences, 12% occurring once; the ten biggest clones make up around 1.5%. The sample also formed part of further work on yellow fever vaccine responses in identical twins.

The receptor comes from a woman younger than 35 in good health. The chain uses TRBV7-9 and TRBJ2-3, with 10 bases aligning to TRBD1. Sequencing was carried out using PBMCs. Here the CDR3 DNA reads TGTGCCAGCAGATGGGGGGACAGGGGTACATTCACAGATACGCAGTATTTT. Translating it yields CASRWGDRGTFTDTQYF.